The 26 T cell receptor beta chains reported below all come from one sample, sequenced in a study of blood T cell repertoires in COVID-19. Here immunoSEQ multiplex PCR was the method, and the copy in TCRdb shows in-frame clones only, minus some. The sample shows roughly 290,000 clones, 70% to 90% of them seen only once. The sample comprised peripheral blood. The receptors derive from a woman aged 45-59 years who had recovered from COVID-19.

The rearrangement links TRBV27 to TRBJ1-2; a weak D match, TRBD1 (6 bases). The V gene lost 7 bases and the J gene lost 0 bases, with 9 bases spanning the gap. There are 13 residues in the CDR3. Germline values: CDR1 MNHEY, CDR2 SMNVEV (reference sequence). CDR3 residues: CASTDSPNYGYTF. In DNA, the CDR3 is TGTGCCAGCACGGACAGCCCTAACTATGGCTACACCTTC.

J is TRBJ2-5 and V is TRBV28, with 10 bases identical to TRBD2. The germline gives CDR1 MDHEN, CDR2 SYDVKM. After removal of 5 bases from V and 4 bases from J, the junction contained 10 bases not matched to a gene. This CDR3 comprises 16 residues. The CDR3 region is CASSPYLAGVRETQYF. The CDR3, as DNA: TGTGCCAGCAGTCCCTATCTAGCGGGGGTTCGAGAGACCCAGTACTTC.

V and J are TRBV7-2 and TRBJ2-3; perhaps TRBD2 as D (7 bases). Germline CDR1 reads SGHTA; CDR2 reads FQGNSA. Deletions cut 8 bases from V and 2 bases from J, with 29 bases between. The CDR3 totals 19 residues. The CDR3, as DNA: TGTGCCAGCTACCCGGGGGGCTCGAGGGGACGACCTAACACAGATACGCAGTATTTT. It encodes CASYPGGSRGRPNTDTQYF.

The chain is built from TRBV11-3 and TRBJ2-7, with 14 bases fitting TRBD2. The CDR3 is 14 amino acids. CDR1 and CDR2 (germline): SGHNT, YENEEA. Unmatched junction bases numbered 1, after V lost 4 bases and J lost 5 bases. The CDR3 coding sequence is TGTGCCAGCAGCTCGACTAGCGGGGGGGACGAGCAGTACTTC. This codes for CASSSTSGGDEQYF.

Notes on this clone: Sequence at one end of the junction differs from germline and may be a read error. The gene calls are TRBV27 and TRBJ1-2; D is ambiguous. CDR3 length equals 17 residues. CDR1 and CDR2 from the germline V gene are MNHEY and SMNVEV (reference sequence). The CDR3 coding sequence is TGTGCCAGCAATTTATCATCTCGGTCAGGACTTAACTATGGCTACACCTTC. It encodes CASNLSSRSGLNYGYTF.

The CDR3 DNA follows: TGTGCCAGTAGTTGGACTAGCTCTAGGGGTGAGCAGTTCTTC. The encoded protein is CASSWTSSRGEQFF. The chain is built from TRBV19 and TRBJ2-1, with 8 bases lining up with TRBD2. V shed 5 bases, J shed 9 bases, and the junction held 9 bases outside the gene matches. The CDR3 sequence is 14 residues long. Per the germline V gene, CDR1 is LNHDA and CDR2 is SQIVND (reference sequence).

This chain connects TRBV7-9 to TRBJ2-7, with unresolved D. Looked up from germline, CDR1 is SEHNR and CDR2 is FQNEAQ (reference sequence). Deletions cut 3 bases from V and 1 base from J, with 7 bases between. This CDR3 comprises 13 residues. CDR3 residues: CASSFHLSYEQYF. DNA of the CDR3: TGTGCCAGCAGCTTCCACTTATCCTACGAGCAGTACTTC.

This chain's CDR3 is CASSSTGAGANVLTF. The CDR3 DNA reads TGCGCCAGCAGCTCGACAGGAGCTGGGGCCAACGTCCTGACTTTC. The chain couples TRBV5-1 to TRBJ2-6; D might be TRBD1 (6 bases). Germline CDR1 SGHRS, CDR2 YFSETQ. V was clipped by 3 bases and J by 2 bases, with 9 bases between them. The CDR3 has 15 amino acids. Full variable domain (missing parts from reference TRBV5-1 and TRBJ2-6): KAGVTQTPRYLIKTRGQQVTLSCSPISGHRSVSWYQQTPGQGLQFLFEYFSETQRNKGNFPGRFSGRQFSNSRSEMNVSTLELGDSALYLCASSSTGAGANVLTFGAGSRLTVL.

V and J are TRBV28 and TRBJ1-2; D call uncertain. Germline loops: CDR1 MDHEN, CDR2 SYDVKM. The CDR3 has 11 amino acids. V was pared by 3 bases and J by 4 bases, with 3 bases between. CDR3 sequence: CASSLAYGYTF. CDR3 nucleotide sequence: TGTGCCAGCAGTTTGGCCTATGGCTACACCTTC.

CDR3 in amino acids: CASSHGGALMNTEAFF. DNA for the CDR3: TGTGCCAGCAGCCACGGGGGAGCCCTAATGAACACTGAAGCTTTCTTT. This sequence joins TRBV3-1 (or the pseudogene TRBV3-2) and TRBJ1-1; the D gene is possibly TRBD1 (5 bases). The CDR3 is made up of 16 amino acids. V was cut by 3 bases and J by 0 bases, with 14 bases left in between. Germline V lookup: CDR1 LGHDT, CDR2 YNNKEL (reference sequence).

The rearrangement links TRBV19 to TRBJ2-2; tentative D call: TRBD1 (6 bases). Germline V gene sequence: CDR1 LNHDA, CDR2 SQIVND (reference sequence). V lost 4 bases, J lost 4 bases, and 22 bases lay in between. The CDR3 contains 18 residues. The CDR3 sequence is CASSTPSGAVVGTGELFF. For the CDR3, the DNA is TGTGCCAGTAGTACCCCCTCAGGGGCTGTCGTGGGCACCGGGGAGCTGTTTTTT.

The chain is built from TRBV6-1 and TRBJ1-1; D remains ambiguous. With 1 base removed from V and 4 bases from J, the gap between germline ends came to 7 bases. Per germline, CDR1 MNHNS and CDR2 SASEGT. The CDR3 is 13 amino acids. CDR3 coding DNA: TGTGCCAGCAGTGAAGTTAGAGGCACTGAAGCTTTCTTT. It yields the protein CASSEVRGTEAFF.

This chain joins TRBV7-9 and TRBJ1-6; D is uncertain. Trimming stripped 1 base from V and 7 bases from J, with 8 bases between. CDR3 length: 14 amino acids. Looked up from germline, CDR1 is SEHNR and CDR2 is FQNEAQ (reference sequence). This chain's CDR3 is CASSLGQENSPLHF. In nucleotides, the CDR3 is TGTGCCAGCAGCTTAGGGCAGGAAAATTCACCCCTCCACTTT.

This clone showed up just once. The chain joins TRBV7-8 to TRBJ1-6, with 8 bases that match TRBD1. The CDR3 length is 14 residues. The ends lost 6 bases at V and 5 bases at J; junction bases unmatched: 3. The germline CDR1 and CDR2 sequences are SGHVS and FQNEAQ. The CDR3 DNA reads TGTGCCAGCAGTTGGGGACAGGATAATTCACCCCTCCACTTT. Translated: CASSWGQDNSPLHF.

The V and J genes are TRBV11-2 and TRBJ1-1; no firm D call. V lost 2 bases and J 11 bases, leaving 12 bases between the germline ends. Looked up from germline, CDR1 is SGHAT and CDR2 is FQNNGV. The CDR3 consists of 12 residues. The CDR3 nucleotides are TGTGCCAGCAGCTTAATTAGGTCGGGGGCTTTCTTT. Residues: CASSLIRSGAFF.

The chain has TRBV10-2 and TRBJ1-2; 7 bases agree with TRBD1. Germline V gene lookup returns CDR1 WSHSY and CDR2 SAAADI. The CDR3 is 15 amino acids. The J segment lost 6 bases and the V segment lost 3 bases, leaving 10 bases of the junction unmatched. CDR3 bases: TGCGCCAGCAGTGACGACAGGGTAGGATTCCATGGCTACACCTTC. Amino acid sequence: CASSDDRVGFHGYTF.

This chain joins TRBV19 and TRBJ2-7, with 9 bases identical to TRBD2. V lost 6 bases to trimming and J lost 5 bases; unmatched junction nucleotides: 17. Germline-derived CDR1 and CDR2 are LNHDA and SQIVND (reference sequence). There are 17 residues in the CDR3. DNA of the CDR3: TGTGCCAGTAGCAGAGGGGGTGTAGCGGGAGTCAGACACGAGCAGTACTTC. It encodes CASSRGGVAGVRHEQYF.

This clone has just a few counts. The V call is TRBV6-5, the J call TRBJ1-6; 8 bases fit TRBD1. The CDR3 covers 14 residues. The junction had 5 bases not matched to a gene; V was cut back by 4 bases and J by 9 bases. The V gene's germline CDR1 is MNHEY and CDR2 SVGAGI. The CDR3 DNA reads TGTGCCAGCAGTTGGGTGACAGGGGCTTCACCCCTCCACTTT. Translating gives CASSWVTGASPLHF.

This chain connects TRBV19 to TRBJ1-2; TRBD1 might be the D (5 bases). Germline values: CDR1 LNHDA, CDR2 SQIVND (reference sequence). V lost 7 bases and J lost 8, with 14 bases in between. The CDR3 is made up of 12 amino acids. In nucleotides, the CDR3 is TGTGCCAGTACCCATCGGGGGGGAGGCTACACCTTC. This translates into CASTHRGGGYTF.

The chain has TRBV9 and TRBJ2-3; 13 nucleotides align to TRBD2. Losses at the gene ends were 0 bases for V and 0 bases for J; bases not matched to a gene: 7. CDR1 SGDLS and CDR2 YYNGEE come from the germline V gene. The CDR3 runs 19 residues. The CDR3 DNA reads as TGTGCCAGCAGCGTAGCTTCGGGGACTAGCGGGACTAGCACAGATACGCAGTATTTT. Protein: CASSVASGTSGTSTDTQYF.

The chain is built from TRBV7-2 and TRBJ2-3; D may be TRBD2 (5 bases). V dropped 3 bases and J dropped 1 base, with 5 bases sitting between them. Germline V gives CDR1 SGHTA, CDR2 FQGNSA. This CDR3 is 13 amino acids long. The CDR3 loop is CASSFSGTDTQYF. The CDR3 nucleotides are TGTGCCAGCAGCTTTAGCGGCACAGATACGCAGTATTTT.

The chain has TRBV7-2 and TRBJ2-7, with D tentatively TRBD2 (7 bases). This CDR3 spans 16 amino acids. Germline values: CDR1 SGHTA, CDR2 FQGNSA. V was trimmed by 5 bases and J by 1 base, leaving 18 bases between them. CDR3 DNA: TGTGCCAGCAGCCAAGGGGGAGGGGAGACTTCCTACGAGCAGTACTTC. It specifies CASSQGGGETSYEQYF.

This clone was counted only a few times. The rearrangement joins TRBV6-2 or TRBV6-3 to TRBJ2-7; TRBD2 aligns across 8 bases. The CDR3 covers 15 residues. With 7 bases clipped from V and 2 bases from J, the junction kept 10 bases outside the gene matches. Germline V lookup: CDR1 MNHEY, CDR2 SVGEGT. The CDR3 reads CASTPGGALPYEQYF. Here the CDR3 DNA reads TGTGCCAGCACCCCCGGGGGGGCACTACCCTACGAGCAGTACTTC.

This sequence joins TRBV2 and TRBJ2-7; possible D gene TRBD2, 6 bases. The germline gives CDR1 SNHLY, CDR2 FYNNEI. V was trimmed by 2 bases and J by 4 bases, leaving 15 bases between them. This CDR3 contains 15 residues. In nucleotides, the CDR3 is TGTGCCAGCAGTGAAAGGCAGGTCAGCGGGTACGAGCAGTACTTC. Its protein product is CASSERQVSGYEQYF.

J is TRBJ1-3 and V is TRBV5-5; D is unclear. Germline V gene lookup returns CDR1 SGHKS and CDR2 YYEKEE (reference sequence). This CDR3 spans 15 amino acids. Trimming took 4 bases from V and 0 from J, leaving 11 bases between them. For the CDR3, the DNA is TGTGCCAGCAGCGCCACAGTTTACTCTGGAAACACCATATATTTT. This codes for CASSATVYSGNTIYF.

The chain's CDR3 is CASSPFGGGGRPYEQYF. Here the CDR3 DNA reads TGTGCCAGCAGCCCTTTCGGCGGGGGCGGACGTCCCTACGAGCAGTACTTC. The rearrangement links TRBV14 to TRBJ2-7, with D perhaps matching TRBD2 (7 bases). Trimming took 4 bases from V and 2 from J, leaving 21 bases between them. This CDR3 comprises 17 residues. Germline V gives CDR1 SGHDN, CDR2 FVKESK. The whole variable domain, remainder taken from reference TRBV14 and TRBJ2-7, is EAGVTQFPSHSVIEKGQTVTLRCDPISGHDNLYWYRRVMGKEIKFLLHFVKESKQDESGMPNNRFLAERTGGTYSTLKVQPAELEDSGVYFCASSPFGGGGRPYEQYFGPGTRLTVT.